This T cell receptor beta chain was recovered during a study of STAT5B mutations in CD4+ large granular lymphocyte leukemia. Assay: immunoSEQ multiplex PCR; the TCRdb copy retains only in-frame clones and omits some. The sample carries around 50,000 clones, more than 65% recorded once. About this clone: The sample holds other DNA sequences that translate to the same CDR3.

Control samples were healthy donors' buffy coats. This receptor was obtained from a human donor in good health. Source material: CD4+ T cells from blood buffy coats.

CDR3 in amino acids: CAWSVGGYGYTF. DNA for the CDR3: TGTGCCTGGAGTGTAGGAGGTTATGGCTACACCTTC. The rearrangement joins TRBV30 to TRBJ1-2; D remains ambiguous. Germline V gives CDR1 GTSNPN, CDR2 SVGIG (reference sequence). CDR3 size: 12 residues. V dropped 0 bases and J dropped 5 bases, with 7 bases sitting between them.